These 25 T cell receptor beta chains came from one sample sequenced in a study of CDR3 diversity in severe acne. TCRdb independently ran MiXCR on the PCR reads; one entry per CDR3 protein. This table has about 86,000 distinct CDR3 sequences, 51% appearing once. Material: blood. The origin of the receptors is a male donor in good health, without acne.

A few counts support this clonotype. The V gene is TRBV29-1, the J gene TRBJ1-1, with a tentative D call TRBD1 (6 bases). Germline V gene sequence: CDR1 SQVTM, CDR2 ANQGSEA. The CDR3 is made up of 15 amino acids. Trimming removed 4 bases at V and 1 base at J, with 16 bases between. The CDR3, as DNA: TGCAGCGTTGCCGAACAGGGTAGCGGGAACACTGAAGCTTTCTTT. It translates to CSVAEQGSGNTEAFF.

The chain combines TRBV7-2 with TRBJ1-4, with 7 bases aligning to TRBD1. J gave up 6 bases and V 1 base, and 2 bases lay outside the gene matches. The CDR3 totals 14 residues. Germline lookup yields CDR1 SGHTA and CDR2 FQGNSA. The CDR3 coding sequence is TGTGCCAGCAGCTTAGGAGGGGGCGATGAAAAACTGTTTTTT. It yields the protein CASSLGGGDEKLFF.

The chain has TRBV6-5 and TRBJ2-7, with 10 bases fitting TRBD2. The CDR3 loop spans 14 amino acids. Germline lookup yields CDR1 MNHEY and CDR2 SVGAGI. V shed 5 bases and J 3 bases; nucleotides not matched to a gene: 4. DNA for the CDR3: TGTGCCAGCAGTAACGGACTAGCGGACTACGAGCAGTACTTC. Translating it yields CASSNGLADYEQYF.

In regard to this clonotype: One end of the junction fails to match germline, which may point to a read error. The V call is TRBV5-4, the J call TRBJ2-7, with TRBD2 matching 9 bases. CDR3 length equals 15 residues. Per germline, CDR1 SGHNT and CDR2 YYREEE (reference sequence). The CDR3, as DNA: TGCGCCAGCAGCCACCCGACTAGCGGTACCTACGAGCAGTACTTC. Protein: CASSHPTSGTYEQYF.

For this clonotype: Since a much larger clone is just one base distant, this may be a read error. The chain carries TRBV19 and TRBJ1-1; D remains unclear. In germline, CDR1 is LNHDA, CDR2 SQIVND (reference sequence). V dropped 5 bases and J dropped 4 bases, with 17 bases sitting between them. CDR3 length: 15 amino acids. The CDR3 DNA is TGTGCCAGTAGTCAATTCGGCGCGTTGGTCACTGAAGCTTTCTTT. Residues: CASSQFGALVTEAFF.

This clonotype has more than one count but fewer than ten. V gene TRBV9 combines with J gene TRBJ1-6, with no clear D. Germline CDR1 and CDR2: SGDLS and YYNGEE. The length of the CDR3 is 14 residues. Trimming took 3 bases from V and 5 from J, leaving 9 bases between them. CDR3 DNA: TGTGCCAGCAGCGCATACACTGATAATTCACCCCTCCACTTT. It codes for CASSAYTDNSPLHF. The full variable domain, with the rest looked up from reference TRBV9 and TRBJ1-6, is DSGVTQTPKHLITATGQRVTLRCSPRSGDLSVYWYQQSLDQGLQFLIQYYNGEERAKGNILERFSAQQFPDLHSELNLSSLELGDSALYFCASSAYTDNSPLHFGNGTRLTVT.

The V and J genes are TRBV2 and TRBJ1-2; D remains unclear. Trimming left V 7 bases short and J 5 bases short, with 14 bases between. This CDR3 spans 13 amino acids. Germline V gene lookup returns CDR1 SNHLY and CDR2 FYNNEI. CDR3 residues: CASIRTGGYGYTF. In DNA, the CDR3 is TGTGCCAGCATACGAACCGGTGGATATGGCTACACCTTC.

This clonotype was observed a handful of times. The DNA is left out, because the CDR3 cannot be placed on it with certainty; the CDR3 is given as TCRdb lists it. The V and J genes are TRBV2 and TRBJ2-2; TRBD2, as called in the table, went unchecked against the DNA. Germline CDR1 is SNHLY and CDR2 is FYNNEI. With termini counted, the CDR3 has 22 amino acids. The CDR3 sequence is CASREGLATSYEQYFGPGELFF.

This clonotype was picked up many times. The chain has TRBV5-5 and TRBJ1-5; a weak D match, TRBD1 (6 bases). The V gene lost 0 bases and the J gene lost 6 bases, with 13 bases spanning the gap. The length of the CDR3 is 15 residues. CDR1 is SGHKS and CDR2 is YYEKEE in the germline V gene (reference sequence). CDR3 sequence: CASSLVSGAAQPQHF. In DNA form, the CDR3 reads TGTGCCAGCAGCTTGGTGTCAGGGGCGGCTCAGCCCCAGCATTTT.

Details on this clonotype: A read error may produce the germline difference seen at one junction end. The chain recombines TRBV7-9 with TRBJ2-7; 10 nucleotides align to TRBD2. From germline, CDR1 is SEHNR and CDR2 FQNEAQ (reference sequence). The CDR3 spans 14 residues. For the CDR3, the DNA is TGTGCCAGCAGCCTAGCGGGAGAGGGAGTAGGGCAGTACTTC. The encoded protein is CASSLAGEGVGQYF.

This clonotype was observed a handful of times. This rearrangement joins TRBV19 to TRBJ1-2; D call uncertain. Trimming cost V 3 bases and J 8 bases, with 13 bases left between them. CDR3 length: 13 amino acids. CDR1 is LNHDA, CDR2 SQIVND, per germline (reference sequence). CDR3 bases: TGTGCCAGTAGTATTGTCAGAGGCCGAGGCTACACCTTC. Residues: CASSIVRGRGYTF.

By share of the sample, this clonotype is medium-sized (0.01 to 0.1%). The chain links TRBV2 to TRBJ2-7; D is unresolved. Germline CDR1 reads SNHLY; CDR2 reads FYNNEI. The ends were cut back, 4 bases at V and 3 bases at J, with 7 bases in the middle. CDR3 length: 12 residues. Here the CDR3 DNA reads TGTGCCAGCAGTGCCAACAACTACGAGCAGTACTTC. Amino acid sequence: CASSANNYEQYF.

As for this clonotype: An end of the junction does not agree with germline; a read error may underlie this. This sequence joins TRBV30 and TRBJ2-2; D unclear. This CDR3 spans 14 amino acids. The V gene's germline CDR1 is GTSNPN and CDR2 SVGIG (reference sequence). DNA of the CDR3: TGTGCCTGGAGTTTACAGTCGAACACTGGGGAGCTGTTTTTT. Its protein is CAWSLQSNTGELFF.

This clonotype was detected ten times or more. CDR3 DNA sequence: TGCAGTGCTAGGGTCGACCGGGACAGCCGGAATCAGCCCCAGCATTTT. Translating it yields CSARVDRDSRNQPQHF. The gene calls are TRBV20-1 and TRBJ1-5, with 7 bases fitting TRBD1. This CDR3 contains 16 residues. From germline, CDR1 is DFQATT and CDR2 SNEGSKA (reference sequence). V shed 3 bases, J shed 4 bases, and the junction held 12 bases outside the gene matches.

Turning to this clonotype: Compared with germline, one end of the junction differs, possibly owing to a read error. DNA for the CDR3: TGTGCCAGCAGCCCCCGCAGCCGGGGGAACACCGAGGAGCTGTTTTTT. Translated, it gives CASSPRSRGNTEELFF. The chain recombines TRBV9 with TRBJ2-2, with D maybe TRBD2 (6 bases). This CDR3 is 16 amino acids long. Germline V gives CDR1 SGDLS, CDR2 YYNGEE.

This clonotype has a count of ten or more. This chain uses TRBV19 with TRBJ1-2, with 10 positions matching TRBD1. The CDR3 spans 18 residues. After removal of 4 bases from V and 2 bases from J, the junction contained 13 bases not matched to a gene. Germline CDR1 LNHDA, CDR2 SQIVND (reference sequence). This CDR3 is CASSRWTGGLTRNYGYTF. In DNA, the CDR3 is TGTGCCAGTAGTAGGTGGACAGGGGGACTTACCAGAAACTATGGCTACACCTTC.

This clonotype was found a few times. The V gene is TRBV25-1, the J gene TRBJ1-4; 9 bases fit TRBD1. The germline V gene has CDR1 MGHDK and CDR2 SYGVNS. With V trimmed by 8 bases and J by 7 bases, 2 bases remained unmatched. This CDR3 comprises 12 residues. The CDR3 bases are TGTGCCAGCCACAGGGGGCTTGAAAAACTGTTTTTT. As protein: CASHRGLEKLFF.

As regards this clonotype: In this CDR3 the conserved last residue, phenylalanine or tryptophan, is missing, so a read error is likely. The chain is built from TRBV2 and TRBJ1-2; D perhaps matches TRBD1 (5 bases). The CDR3 totals 14 residues. Looked up from germline, CDR1 is SNHLY and CDR2 is FYNNEI. Trimming removed 4 bases at V and 8 bases at J, with 17 bases between. CDR3 protein: CASSVQGSGVGYTL. The CDR3 coding sequence is TGTGCCAGCAGTGTTCAGGGATCGGGCGTCGGCTACACCCTC.

The CDR3 loop reads CASRGQVVDYGYTF. The CDR3, as DNA: TGTGCCAGTAGGGGGCAGGTGGTGGACTATGGCTACACCTTC. V gene TRBV19 combines with J gene TRBJ1-2, with D possibly matching TRBD1 (5 bases). The germline V gene encodes CDR1 LNHDA and CDR2 SQIVND (reference sequence). The CDR3 sequence is 14 residues long. Deletions cut 6 bases from V and 3 bases from J, with 14 bases between.

As regards this clonotype: An end of the junction differs from the germline gene, which may be a read error. This chain links TRBV18 with TRBJ2-3, with TRBD1 matching 7 bases. CDR3 length equals 16 residues. The V gene's germline CDR1 is KGHSH and CDR2 LQKENI. The CDR3 loop reads CASSPIATGTTDTQYF. In nucleotides, the CDR3 is TGTGCCAGTTCACCCATCGCGACAGGGACCACAGATACGCAGTATTTT.

In its sample, this clonotype was seen many times. The genes are TRBV2 and TRBJ2-3; D possibly matches TRBD1 or TRBD2 (6 bases each). The V end was cut by 3 bases, the J end by 0 bases, with 16 bases between. This CDR3 comprises 17 residues. CDR1 is SNHLY, CDR2 FYNNEI, per germline. CDR3 region: CASSDSFGGRSTDTQYF. CDR3 nucleotides: TGTGCCAGCAGTGACAGTTTCGGGGGCAGGAGCACAGATACGCAGTATTTT.

This clonotype turned up a few times. The CDR3 sequence: CATSDGGVETQYF. The DNA of the CDR3 is TGTGCCACCAGTGATGGGGGAGTAGAGACCCAGTACTTC. V is TRBV24-1 and J is TRBJ2-5; D possibly uses TRBD1 or TRBD2 (5 bases each). Per the germline V gene, CDR1 is KGHDR and CDR2 is SFDVKD. The CDR3 runs to 13 residues. Trimming removed 3 bases at V and 4 bases at J, with 8 bases between.

The chain has TRBV27 and TRBJ1-3, with D unclear. Germline assignment: CDR1 MNHEY and CDR2 SMNVEV (reference sequence). Trimming took 5 bases from V and 1 from J, leaving 12 bases between them. The CDR3 totals 15 residues. The DNA of the CDR3 is TGTGCCAGCAGTCCCGGATGGCCGTCTGGAAACACCATATATTTT. Its translation: CASSPGWPSGNTIYF.

This clonotype was detected only a few times. The rearrangement links TRBV20-1 to TRBJ2-3, with D perhaps given as TRBD1 or TRBD2 (5 bases each). The germline CDR1 and CDR2 sequences are DFQATT and SNEGSKA (reference sequence). The V gene lost 5 bases and the J gene lost 3 bases, with 15 bases spanning the gap. The CDR3 length is 14 residues. DNA for the CDR3: TGCAGTGCTGGTGGGGGTTTAGCGACAGATACGCAGTATTTT. It is translated as CSAGGGLATDTQYF.

This chain uses TRBV7-3 with TRBJ2-5; 9 bases map to TRBD2. Germline-derived CDR1 and CDR2 are SGHTA and FQGTGA. The length of the CDR3 is 15 residues. The V segment lost 6 bases and the J segment 1 base; nucleotides outside the gene matches: 6. The CDR3 region has the DNA TGTGCCAGCAGACCCAGCGGGGGGCTCCAAGAGACCCAGTACTTC. Protein: CASRPSGGLQETQYF.